The sequence of this T cell receptor beta chain was determined in a study of T cell responses to AZD1222 COVID-19 vaccine (dated by TCRdb to the early 2020s). Some background on the complete study: Because spike-specific TCR depth and breadth did not differ between the two schedules, AZD1222 recipients who got a second dose at roughly 4 weeks were pooled with those who got a second dose at roughly 12 weeks. A total of about 230 trial participants underwent TCR sequencing, of whom roughly 210 received two doses of AZD1222 and approximately 25 received two doses of the MenACWY control vaccine. Enrollment into the trials was organized by age into subgroups of 18-55, 56-69 and 70-plus years, and those subgroups contained approximately 150, 30 and 60 TCR-sequenced participants, respectively. The paper as a whole reports these results and caveats: Conclusions about previously exposed vaccinees are limited because only a handful of AZD1222 recipients were SARS-CoV-2 seropositive at baseline. Spike-specific TCR breadth and depth rose significantly after two AZD1222 doses compared with day 0 and with MenACWY recipients. Vaccine-associated CD4 TCRs spanned the whole spike protein, with dominant responses in regions 160-218 and 743-854. No day 14 peak-response samples were available, so repertoires were characterized only after the peak T cell response. In the small 56-69-year group, the increase in depth fell short of significance, most likely because of low power. Participants were mostly white British and included more females than males, and it was suggested by the authors that clonal diversity may have been underestimated. Reportedly, almost half of the unique spike-specific TCRs recognized epitopes lying outside the regions that are mutated in the B.1.351 and B.1.1.7 variants.

CDR1 and CDR2 were assigned from the germline V gene (reference sequence) as MNHNY and SVGAGI. Here V drops 5 bases and J drops 3 bases, and the junction holds 4 bases not matched to any gene. From its cysteine to its phenylalanine, the CDR3 spans 14 amino acids. CDR3 DNA only is kept here, 42 bases in frame from base 1. The CDR3 regions of human TCRbeta chains were subjected to immunosequencing. Regarding the original processing steps: TCRs in the repertoires were compared against a reference library of SARS-CoV-2-specific TCRs that had been generated with the MIRA antigen-specificity platform. Breadth was defined as the fraction of unique TCRs that were SARS-CoV-2-associated, and depth was defined as the fraction of total T cells that were SARS-CoV-2-associated. Using the MIRA data, every spike-specific TCR was mapped to the spike region that the TCR reacted to and assigned to either a CD4 or a CD8 class. Log10-transformed breadth and depth values were compared by one-way ANOVA with Sidak's multiple comparisons tests. Held by TCRdb, this immuneACCESS table contains in-frame sequences only and omits some clones. Under half of the omission traces to an unresolved V gene where checked; the cause of the rest is unknown. D and trimming come from the DNA, and the V and J calls and clone size come from that table. The sample profile shows roughly 130,000 clones; around 90% of them were found once. Jointly, the top ten make up under 9% of the sample.

A note on this clone: The clone's antigen remains unknown. No clone much larger than this one lies a single base away; base qualities are absent.

Sample time point, as interpreted from the label and publication: baseline before first vaccination. Samples from vaccinated people were obtained from the UK trials COV001 and COV002, which included a single-blind randomized controlled phase 2/3 trial of AZD1222 (ChAdOx1 nCoV-19) in healthy adults. Trial participant PBMC samples were collected at day 0 and day 28 after the second dose for TCRbeta chain sequencing. The sequence joins TRBV6-6 to TRBJ2-7; TRBD1 aligns with 10 central bases. Specimen: peripheral blood, collected on day 0 of AZD1222 vaccination. This receptor was obtained from an adult in good health. The sequenced DNA: TGTGCCAGCAGTCAGACAGGGGGCCTCTACGAGCAGTACTTC. Translation gives CASSQTGGLYEQYF.